The rows below give T cell receptor beta chains drawn from one sample of a study of cytomegalovirus exposure and HLA in healthy donors. TCRdb's table, derived via immunoSEQ multiplex PCR, lists solely in-frame clones and lacks some. The sample includes fewer than 150,000 clones, roughly 70% seen only once; the top ten take around 3%. Sequencing used PBMCs. The receptor set was obtained from a man between 35 and 55 years old in good health and CMV-seronegative. CDR3s include the opening cysteine and the closing phenylalanine or tryptophan. A D gene is named only where the DNA matches it firmly. Not every row has a clone size; where given, it reads once, few, many or a size class.

V	D	size	J	DNA	CDR3
TRBV6-6	TRBD2	.	TRBJ2-1	TGTGCCAGCAGTTACCGGAGTAGCGGGGCCCGTAATGAGCAGTTCTTC	CASSYRSSGARNEQFF
TRBV10-3	TRBD2	.	TRBJ2-7	TGTGCCATCAGTGAGACCCCCGGCGGGAGGTTGAGCTCCTACGAGCAGTACTTC	CAISETPGGRLSSYEQYF
TRBV19	TRBD2	.	TRBJ2-7	TGTGCCAGTAGTACCCGACTAGCGGGGCTAACCTACGAGCAGTACTTC	CASSTRLAGLTYEQYF
TRBV5-5	.	.	TRBJ1-2	TGTGCCAGCAGCTTGGGGTCGGGGTCCCGCGACTATGGCTACACCTTC	CASSLGSGSRDYGYTF
TRBV11-3	.	.	TRBJ2-7	TGTGCCAGCAGCCGCGAGTACGAGCAGTACTTC	CASSREYEQYF
TRBV19	.	.	TRBJ1-2	TGTGCCGTCCACACGGGTTTCTATGGCTACACCTTC	CAVHTGFYGYTF
TRBV9	.	.	TRBJ1-3	TGTGCCAGCAGCGTAGAAGGGGGTCAAGGAAACACCATATATTTT	CASSVEGGQGNTIYF
TRBV5-1	.	.	TRBJ2-3	TGCGCCAGCAGCTTGCAGGGCCAGGGCGCAGATACGCAGTATTTT	CASSLQGQGADTQYF
TRBV7-9	TRBD2	few	TRBJ2-1	TGTGCCAGTTCGCGCGAACTAGCGGGGGCAAATGAGCAGTTCTTC	CASSRELAGANEQFF
TRBV7-8	TRBD2	.	TRBJ2-1	TGTGCCAGCAGCTTTCGGGCGGGAGCCTACAATGAGCAGTTCTTC	CASSFRAGAYNEQFF
TRBV18	.	.	TRBJ1-6	TGTGCCAGCTCCTCGGGATTCGAGGGCAATTCACCCCTCCACTTT	CASSSGFEGNSPLHF
TRBV5-1	.	.	TRBJ2-1	TGCGCCAGCAGCTTGGCCCAGCGGCTCAATGAGCAGTTCTTC	CASSLAQRLNEQFF
TRBV7-8	.	.	TRBJ2-7	TGTGCCAGCAGCTTAGCCGGAGCAGAGGGGCAGTACTTC	CASSLAGAEGQYF
TRBV7-8	.	few	TRBJ2-7	TGTGCCAGCAGCTTACGTCAGGGGCCCTCCTACGAGCAGTACTTC	CASSLRQGPSYEQYF
TRBV11-2	.	once	TRBJ2-2	TGTGCCAGCAGCTTAGTGGTTAGCGGAAAGAACACCGGGGAGCTGTTTTTT	CASSLVVSGKNTGELFF
TRBV23-1	TRBD1	.	TRBJ2-3	TGCGCCAGCAGTCTTGACGCACCGGGACAGGGAATGGATACGCAGTATTTT	CASSLDAPGQGMDTQYF
TRBV6-7	TRBD2	.	TRBJ2-7	TGTGCCAGCAGTTACTGGACTAGCGGGAGACTCTACGAGCAGTACTTC	CASSYWTSGRLYEQYF
TRBV15	.	.	TRBJ1-5	TGTGCCACCAGCCGGCGCAGGAGAAGGGACTATCAGCCCCAGCATTTT	CATSRRRRRDYQPQHF
TRBV6-5	.	.	TRBJ1-2	TGTGCCAGCAGTTACTCCGGGGTGGGGTATGGCTACACCTTC	CASSYSGVGYGYTF
TRBV10-3	TRBD1	few	TRBJ1-3	TGTGCCATCAGTGAGTGGCAGGGGGTCTTGGACACCATATATTTT	CAISEWQGVLDTIYF
TRBV30	.	once	TRBJ1-5	TGTGCCTGGAGTGTAGGAGGGTATAGCAATCAGCCCCAGCATTTT	CAWSVGGYSNQPQHF
TRBV11-3	.	few	TRBJ2-7	TGTGCCAGCAGCCGAGAGGCCGACTCCTACGAGCAGTACTTC	CASSREADSYEQYF
TRBV7-9	.	.	TRBJ1-1	TGTGCCAGCAGCCCCCATACAGGGACGAACACTGAAGCTTTCTTT	CASSPHTGTNTEAFF
TRBV4-3	.	.	TRBJ1-2	TGCGCCAGCAGCCAAGATCTTTGGGGAGGAGAGTACACCTTC	CASSQDLWGGEYTF
TRBV7-2	TRBD2	few	TRBJ2-5	TGTGCCAGCAGCTCCGCATTACTAGCGGGAGAGACCCAGTACTTC	CASSSALLAGETQYF
TRBV6-5	TRBD1	once	TRBJ2-7	TGTGCCAGCAGTTCCGGACAGGGGGCTTACGAGCAGTACTTC	CASSSGQGAYEQYF
TRBV5-1	TRBD2	.	TRBJ2-5	TGCGCCAGCAGCTTTACGGGACTAGCGGGAGTAGAGACCCAGTACTTC	CASSFTGLAGVETQYF
TRBV19	.	.	TRBJ1-5	TGTGCCAGTAGTATCCAGGGCGATCAGCCCCAGCATTTT	CASSIQGDQPQHF
TRBV4-1	TRBD1	.	TRBJ1-1	TGCGCCAGCAGCCATTACCCGGGACAGGGGCCTGAAGCTTTCTTT	CASSHYPGQGPEAFF
TRBV11-2	.	.	TRBJ1-4	TGTGCCAGCAGTTTGGGGGGGCGGCCTAATGAAAAACTGTTTTTT	CASSLGGRPNEKLFF
TRBV19	TRBD2	once	TRBJ2-5	TGTGCCACTACTAGCGGGGGCTCCGGGGAGACCCAGTACTTC	CATTSGGSGETQYF
TRBV2	TRBD1	.	TRBJ2-1	TGTGCCAGCAGGGGACAGAGCTCCTACAATGAGCAGTTCTTC	CASRGQSSYNEQFF
TRBV6-1	TRBD1	.	TRBJ1-4	TGTGCCAGCAGTGAAGAGACAGGGGACGGTGAAAAACTGTTTTTT	CASSEETGDGEKLFF
TRBV18	TRBD1	once	TRBJ1-1	TGTGCCAGCTCACAGACCGGACAGGCAAACACTGAAGCTTTCTTT	CASSQTGQANTEAFF
TRBV12-5	.	.	TRBJ1-1	TGTGCTAGTGGTTTGGTAGAAGGAGGCACTGAAGCTTTCTTT	CASGLVEGGTEAFF
TRBV10-3	TRBD1	.	TRBJ2-1	TGTGCCATCCAACCCGGGACAGGGTACAATGAGCAGTTCTTC	CAIQPGTGYNEQFF
TRBV4-1	TRBD1	.	TRBJ2-1	TGCGCCAGCAGCCCGGGACAGAACTCCTACAATGAGCAGTTCTTC	CASSPGQNSYNEQFF
TRBV27	.	.	TRBJ2-7	TGTGCCAGCAGTTACCTTGGGGATGGAGGCGAGCAGTACTTC	CASSYLGDGGEQYF
TRBV11-1	.	.	TRBJ2-5	TGTGCCAGCAGCTTATATTCCCAAGAGACCCAGTACTTC	CASSLYSQETQYF
TRBV14	.	medium-sized	TRBJ1-4	TGTGCCAGCAGCCAAGGGGGAGCGCTGCTGGGAAAACTGTTTTTT	CASSQGGALLGKLFF
TRBV28	.	.	TRBJ1-1	TGTGCCACTTCCCTGGGAGGGGGTGAGGCTTTCTTT	CATSLGGGEAFF
TRBV30	.	.	TRBJ1-1	TGTGCCTGGAGGGCTTTGAACACTGAAGCTTTCTTT	CAWRALNTEAFF
TRBV5-8	TRBD2	.	TRBJ2-5	TGTGCCAGCAGCTTGGTGTGGCTAGCGGGAGGTGAGACCCAGTACTTC	CASSLVWLAGGETQYF
TRBV7-2	.	.	TRBJ2-3	TGTGCCAGCAGCCTAATTATTCGCACAGATACGCAGTATTTT	CASSLIIRTDTQYF
TRBV5-1	TRBD1	.	TRBJ2-7	TGCGCCAGCAGCTTGTTTGCCCAGGGGGCTTCCTACGAGCAGTACTTC	CASSLFAQGASYEQYF
TRBV19	TRBD1	.	TRBJ1-2	TGTGCCAGTAGTATCCCGGGACAGAGGAACTATGGCTACACCTTC	CASSIPGQRNYGYTF